Listed below are T cell receptor beta chains from one sample, sequenced in a study of T-cell memory formation after mild COVID-19. TCRdb reprocessed the 5' RACE reads via MiXCR and lists one record per CDR3 protein. This table holds roughly 300,000 distinct CDR3 sequences, around 15% found once. Sequencing input: PBMCs or a T cell subset sorted from them (not recorded which). The receptor source for this set is a man younger than 35 who had mild COVID-19 (a few samples of this study predate the infection). Cell type and time point are not known. CDR3s include the opening cysteine and the closing phenylalanine or tryptophan. D genes are given only for firm matches. A row's size may be missing; if present it is once, few, many or a size class.

V: TRBV6-6
size: few
J: TRBJ2-1
length: 20
D: TRBD2
CDR3: CASSYPTRLAGGSSANEQFF
DNA: TGTGCCAGCAGTTACCCTACCAGACTAGCGGGGGGGAGCTCGGCGAATGAGCAGTTCTTC

V: TRBV20-1
size: .
J: TRBJ2-3
length: 15
D: TRBD2
CDR3: CSAPLSGGATDTQYF
DNA: TGCAGTGCTCCTCTAAGCGGGGGGGCCACAGATACGCAGTATTTT

V: TRBV12-3/TRBV12-4
size: .
J: TRBJ2-1
length: 13
D: TRBD1
CDR3: CASSFRGTGNRFF
DNA: TGTGCCAGCAGCTTTCGCGGGACAGGGAATAGGTTCTTC

V: TRBV5-6
size: few
J: TRBJ2-2
length: 16
D: TRBD2
CDR3: CASSLAPGRAAGELFF
DNA: TGTGCCAGCAGCTTGGCCCCGGGGAGGGCTGCCGGGGAGCTGTTTTTT

V: TRBV6-2/TRBV6-3
size: many
J: TRBJ2-3
length: 12
D: TRBD2
CDR3: CASSSSGGPQYF
DNA: TGTGCCAGCAGTTCCAGCGGGGGCCCGCAGTATTTT

V: TRBV15
size: .
J: TRBJ2-7
length: 12
D: .
CDR3: CATSRGGYEQYF
DNA: TGTGCCACCAGCAGAGGAGGCTACGAGCAGTACTTC

V: TRBV6-2/TRBV6-3
size: .
J: TRBJ2-3
length: 14
D: TRBD2
CDR3: CATQRGPLEDTQYF
DNA: TGTGCCACACAGCGGGGGCCCCTGGAAGATACGCAGTATTTT

V: TRBV24-1
size: .
J: TRBJ1-2
length: 13
D: .
CDR3: CATSDGTAYGYTF
DNA: TGTGCCACCAGTGATGGGACGGCCTATGGCTACACCTTC

V: TRBV7-2
size: .
J: TRBJ2-3
length: 11
D: .
CDR3: CASSWTDTQYF
DNA: TGTGCCAGCAGCTGGACAGATACGCAGTATTTT

V: TRBV7-9
size: many
J: TRBJ2-5
length: 12
D: .
CDR3: CASSLYQETQYF
DNA: TGTGCCAGCAGCCTGTACCAAGAGACCCAGTACTTC

V: TRBV30
size: .
J: TRBJ1-2
length: 13
D: .
CDR3: CAWQPALEGGYTF
DNA: TGTGCCTGGCAGCCGGCCCTCGAAGGGGGCTACACCTTC

V: TRBV19
size: few
J: TRBJ2-7
length: 16
D: TRBD1
CDR3: CASSTGGGQGRYEQYF
DNA: TGTGCCAGTAGTACTGGGGGGGGACAGGGAAGATACGAGCAGTACTTC

V: TRBV20-1
size: few
J: TRBJ2-1
length: 12
D: .
CDR3: CSAESNNNEQFF
DNA: TGCAGTGCCGAGTCCAATAACAATGAGCAGTTCTTC

V: TRBV7-8
size: .
J: TRBJ2-4
length: 14
D: .
CDR3: CASSLDRGGVIQYF
DNA: TGTGCCAGCAGTTTGGATAGGGGTGGGGTCATTCAGTACTTC

V: TRBV4-3
size: many
J: TRBJ2-5
length: 14
D: TRBD1
CDR3: CASSWTGIGETQYF
DNA: TGCGCCAGCAGTTGGACAGGGATAGGAGAGACCCAGTACTTC

V: TRBV5-1
size: .
J: TRBJ2-1
length: 18
D: TRBD2
CDR3: CASSPLPPSGSSYNEQFF
DNA: TGCGCCAGCAGCCCCCTCCCCCCAAGCGGGAGCTCCTACAATGAGCAGTTCTTC

V: TRBV12-3/TRBV12-4
size: few
J: TRBJ1-1
length: 14
D: .
CDR3: CASSFQGTSTEAFF
DNA: TGTGCCAGCAGTTTCCAGGGGACCTCCACTGAAGCTTTCTTT